The TCR beta chain described here comes from a study of regulatory T cells in long-lasting Graves disease (dated by TCRdb to the early 2020s). Regarding the research as a whole: Newly diagnosed Graves' disease patients had taken antithyroid drugs for less than 3 months. A total of some 35 samples underwent TCR sequencing: some 13 from persistent and roughly 20 from newly diagnosed Graves' disease patients. Peripheral blood TCR sequencing and RNA sequencing compared persistent Graves' disease patients with newly diagnosed Graves' disease patients. The study took place in China and was registered as a clinical trial.

What the study reported, not specific to this receptor: Preferential use of TRBV28, TRBJ1-2 and TRBJ2-5 was observed in persistent disease, whereas TRBV20-1 and TRBJ2-1 were favored in newly diagnosed disease. Persistent Graves' disease patients showed lower TCR Shannon entropy and fewer highly expanded clones than newly diagnosed patients, suggesting clonal expansion. As a limitation, the authors acknowledged that the small sample size may reduce accuracy. Because the primary lesion, thyroid tissue, could not be accessed, the study looked at peripheral blood alone. Sequencing and analysis were limited to the TCR beta chain. More public clonotypes were shared among persistent patients (roughly 2,700) than among newly diagnosed patients (roughly 960).

For this clonotype: Its antigen target is currently unknown. No base quality values were provided; no much bigger clone lies one nucleotide off.

Including the terminal cysteine and phenylalanine, the CDR3 comprises 15 residues. Only the CDR3 portion is preserved as DNA: 45 bases, with reading frame beginning at the first base. CDR1 and CDR2 (MDHEN, SYDVKM) derive from the germline V gene. Trimming takes 2 bases from V and 6 bases from J, and the germline ends sit 14 bases apart. The library was built by means of multiplex PCR. Reads for this sample came from an Illumina HiSeq 4000. CDR3 regions were amplified by Arm-PCR with iRepertoire HTBI primers to construct TCR beta libraries. Gel purification was performed on PCR products prior to sequencing. The authors processed their data as follows. Across samples, approximately 68 TRBV and roughly 15 TRBJ segments were identified and used for gene usage analysis of CDR3 amino acid clonotypes. Filtered high-quality paired reads were merged into contigs using COPE and FqMerger. BLAST was used to align contigs to IMGT TRBV, TRBD and TRBJ reference genes, with CDR3 defined following IMGT. Any clonotype with a frequency above 0.1% was counted as a highly expanded clone. Shannon entropy served as the measure of repertoire diversity, while the Gini coefficient captured V-J evenness. Public clonotypes were defined as clonotypes shared by more than one individual. Through fastp at Q25 and MiXCR, TCRdb rebuilt clones from the public reads, retaining in-frame beta chains. Merged by CDR3 protein, the rows form single entries marked with the most common genes and DNA. The V and J calls here are based on TCRdb, not the publication. The sample contains some 400,000 distinct CDR3 sequences, about 16% of them found a single time. The ten top clones hold approximately 15% of the sample.

The time point label for this specimen denotes: newly diagnosed GD, antithyroid drugs for less than 3 months. RNA was extracted from PBMCs in TRIzol for both TCR sequencing and RNA sequencing. The diagnosis of Graves' disease was made according to American Thyroid Association guidelines. The patients came from an endocrinology department in Xi'an, China. Each patient gave around 9.2 milliliters of peripheral blood, collected in an EDTA anticoagulant tube. Ficoll Paque Plus density gradient separation was used to isolate PBMCs, and no additional T cell sorting was done. An Agilent 2100 Bioanalyzer and agarose gel were used to check RNA quality, and a NanoDrop 2000 was used to measure RNA concentration. This same sample was also taken into another study, of T cells in Graves' hyperthyroidism and ophthalmopathy. The second study, in turn, reports: Stable Graves' hyperthyroidism was defined as no progression to ophthalmopathy during 18 months of follow-up. Hyperthyroidism patients were newly diagnosed, with disease duration under 2 months, and aged 18 to 65 years. Patients with uncontrolled infections, other autoimmune diseases, pregnancy or lactation were excluded. Diagnoses were based on clinical symptoms, serum thyroxine and TRAb, thyroid ultrasound and orbital computed tomography. The first round of RT-PCR for the TCR CDR3 was performed with the HTBI primer set and the Qiagen OneStep RT-PCR kit. Most expanded thyroid clonotypes (frequency above 0.001) were also detected in blood, a finding suggesting that blood repertoires may reflect thyroid immune responses. A model built on a 13 V-J signature distinguished ophthalmopathy from stable hyperthyroidism, reaching around 90% sensitivity and around 81% specificity in cross-validation and 80%/75% in testing. In validation, the model predicted progression to ophthalmopathy with 60% to 71% sensitivity and around 72% specificity, a median of 6.5 months before onset. To identify TCR V-J signatures that set the groups apart, the researchers used a discovery cohort of about a hundred patients, made up of under 45 with Graves' ophthalmopathy and some 55 with stable Graves' hyperthyroidism. An independent validation cohort of about 20 hyperthyroidism patients and 15 or so patients who later progressed to ophthalmopathy tested prospective prediction of ophthalmopathy. For training and testing, the approximately 92 patients in the discovery cohort were randomly divided in a 7:3 ratio. The study also compared thyroid tissue and blood T-cell repertoires from over 5 Graves' hyperthyroidism patients. Once sampling was done, hyperthyroidism patients were given methimazole at a starting dose of 30 mg daily, whereas ophthalmopathy patients were given high-dose intravenous methylprednisolone. A second multiplex PCR round built the libraries, followed by size selection and purification. Paired-end sequencing of the libraries was performed with 100 bp reads on an Illumina HiSeq2000. SOAPnuke was used to process the raw data, with reads discarded if the reads contained adapters or uncalled bases, had a mean Phred below 15, or lacked an exact constant-primer or identifier match. COPE v1.2.5 was used to merge high-quality paired reads, and clonotypes were defined as unique nucleotide sequences. MiTCR v1.1 was used to align clonotypes to the IMGT TRBV, TRBD and TRBJ reference segments. The analysis included only V-J combinations with a frequency above 0.0001, which together covered 99% to 99.2% of the repertoires. The TCS score was defined as the ratio of F50 (clonal expansion) to E x V (chaos), calculated using BLOSUM62-based TCRdist between CDR3 peptides within each V-J. Welch's t-statistics and random forest reduced 500 to 650 V-J features to 13, which were used in a naive Bayes classifier (R e1071). No statistical method was used to set the sample size in advance, and investigators knew the group allocation. According to the paper, TCR Vbeta CDR3 sequencing was carried out on about 140 peripheral blood samples, which came from 40 to 45 ophthalmopathy, 75 to 80 hyperthyroidism and roughly 17 progressor patients.

The sequence links TRBV28 to TRBJ1-5, with the D segment identity uncertain. The input for sequencing was peripheral blood mononuclear cells (PBMCs), taken at new diagnosis, from a patient treated with antithyroid drugs. The clonotype was recovered from a woman in her thirties with Graves disease. Donor details come from another sample of the same person, matched by shared clones. The bases are TGTGCCAGCAGTTTAACTGGGTGGGCGACTCAGCCCCAGCATTTT. This sequence encodes CASSLTGWATQPQHF.